The T cell receptor (beta chain) described here comes from a study of regulatory T cells in long-lasting Graves disease (dated by TCRdb to the early 2020s). Study-level background: Patients with newly diagnosed Graves' disease had been on antithyroid drugs for under 3 months. Peripheral blood TCR sequencing and RNA sequencing compared persistent Graves' disease patients with newly diagnosed Graves' disease patients. The study was conducted in China and was registered as a clinical trial. A total of 35 or so samples were covered by TCR sequencing, comprising around 13 persistent and around 20 newly diagnosed Graves' disease patients. The investigation overall reported the following: Only the TCR beta chain was sequenced and analyzed. Compared with newly diagnosed patients, patients with persistent Graves' disease had lower TCR Shannon entropy and fewer highly expanded clones, which suggests clonal expansion. Because the primary lesion, thyroid tissue, could not be accessed, the study looked at peripheral blood alone. The small sample size was acknowledged by the authors as a limitation that may reduce accuracy. TRBV28, TRBJ1-2 and TRBJ2-5 were preferentially used in persistent disease, while TRBV20-1 and TRBJ2-1 were favored in newly diagnosed disease. Persistent patients shared more public clonotypes among themselves (around 3,000) than newly diagnosed patients did (nearly 1,000).

Libraries came from multiplex PCR. The instrument given in TCRdb is Illumina HiSeq 4000. CDR3 regions were amplified by Arm-PCR with iRepertoire HTBI primers to construct TCR beta libraries. Gel purification was performed on PCR products prior to sequencing. As for the authors' bioinformatics: Gene usage analysis of CDR3 amino acid clonotypes relied on the 60 or so TRBV and 14 TRBJ segments identified across samples. COPE and FqMerger were used to merge the filtered high-quality paired reads into contigs. BLAST was used to align contigs to IMGT TRBV, TRBD and TRBJ reference genes, with CDR3 defined following IMGT. Highly expanded clones were defined as clonotypes with a frequency above 0.1%. Shannon entropy served as the measure of repertoire diversity, while the Gini coefficient captured V-J evenness. A clonotype was considered public if more than one individual shared it. TCRdb ran its own pipeline on the public reads, namely fastp trimming at Q25 and MiXCR clone calling, and kept in-frame beta chains. Each CDR3 protein appears once, grouped with its most common genes and DNA. The V and J calls follow TCRdb's processing rather than the paper's. The sample contains fewer than 650,000 distinct CDR3 sequences, around 17% of them found a single time. Of the sample, 15% to 20% falls within the top ten clones.

The CDR3 covers 14 residues, taking in both the cysteine and the phenylalanine. Left in the record is the CDR3 DNA by itself, 42 bases read in frame from the first base. The germline V gene (reference sequence) yields DFQATT for CDR1 and SNEGSKA for CDR2. V lost 8 bases and J lost 7 bases, and the count of bases not matched to a germline gene is 14. According to the study, the label for this sample's time point signals: newly diagnosed GD, antithyroid drugs for less than 3 months. For both TCR sequencing and RNA sequencing, RNA was extracted from PBMCs in TRIzol. The diagnosis of Graves' disease followed American Thyroid Association guidelines. Recruitment of patients was carried out at an endocrinology department in Xi'an, China. Each patient gave approximately 10 milliliters of peripheral blood, collected in an EDTA anticoagulant tube. Ficoll Paque Plus density gradient separation was used to isolate PBMCs, and no further T cell sorting was done. RNA quality was checked with an Agilent 2100 Bioanalyzer and agarose gel, and concentration with a NanoDrop 2000.

This clonotype was picked up many times. Its antigen remains unidentified. No quality values exist for individual bases; no much larger clone is one base distant. The same data also went into a second study, on T cells in Graves' hyperthyroidism and ophthalmopathy. The second study also describes: Stable Graves' hyperthyroidism was defined as no progression to ophthalmopathy during 18 months of follow-up. The hyperthyroidism patients were between 18 and 65 years old and newly diagnosed, with a disease duration of less than 2 months. Any patient with an uncontrolled infection, another autoimmune disease, pregnancy or lactation was excluded. Diagnoses were based on clinical symptoms, serum thyroxine and TRAb, thyroid ultrasound and orbital computed tomography. For the first round of RT-PCR on the TCR CDR3, the HTBI primer set was used together with the Qiagen OneStep RT-PCR kit. Blood samples also contained most of the expanded thyroid clonotypes (frequency above 0.001), which suggests that blood repertoires may reflect thyroid immune responses. A model built on a 13 V-J signature distinguished ophthalmopathy from stable hyperthyroidism, reaching roughly 88% sensitivity and around 81% specificity in cross-validation and 80%/75% in testing. During validation, the model predicted progression to ophthalmopathy a median of approximately six months ahead of onset, with 60% to 71% sensitivity and more than 72% specificity. TCR V-J signatures able to tell the groups apart were searched for in a discovery cohort of 95 or so patients, of whom fewer than 45 had Graves' ophthalmopathy and around 58 had stable Graves' hyperthyroidism. Whether ophthalmopathy could be predicted prospectively was tested in an independent validation cohort made up of 18 to 20 hyperthyroidism patients plus 17 patients who later progressed to ophthalmopathy. For training and testing, the roughly 93 patients in the discovery cohort were randomly divided in a 7:3 ratio. In addition, the study compared T-cell repertoires in thyroid tissue and in blood from five to seven Graves' hyperthyroidism patients. After blood sampling, hyperthyroidism patients were treated with methimazole at a starting dose of 30 mg daily, and ophthalmopathy patients were treated with high-dose intravenous methylprednisolone. Libraries were constructed in a second round of multiplex PCR, after which size selection and purification were performed. Paired-end sequencing of the libraries was performed with 100 bp reads on an Illumina HiSeq2000. SOAPnuke was used to process the raw data, with reads discarded if the reads contained adapters or uncalled bases, had a mean Phred below 15, or lacked an exact constant-primer or identifier match. High-quality paired reads were merged with COPE v1.2.5, and unique nucleotide sequences were defined as clonotypes. Clonotypes were aligned to IMGT TRBV, TRBD and TRBJ reference segments using MiTCR v1.1. Analysis was restricted to V-J combinations with a frequency above 0.0001, which covered 99% to 99.2% of repertoires. The TCS score was defined as F50 (clonal expansion) divided by E x V (chaos), with BLOSUM62-based TCRdist calculated between CDR3 peptides within each V-J. Welch's t-statistics and random forest reduced fewer than 550 V-J features to 10 to 15, which were used in a naive Bayes classifier (R e1071). Sample size was not statistically predetermined, and blinding of investigators to group allocation was not performed. The paper reports TCR Vbeta CDR3 sequencing of more than 120 peripheral blood samples: some 44 ophthalmopathy, approximately 74 hyperthyroidism and approximately 17 progressor patients.

This TCR came from a woman in her 30s with Graves disease. Donor details come from another sample of the same person, matched by shared clones. The sample in question was peripheral blood mononuclear cells (PBMCs), obtained at new diagnosis, from a patient treated with antithyroid drugs. The sequence is built from TRBV20-1 and TRBJ2-1, with 7 bases aligning to TRBD2. The DNA reads TGCAGTACGAACCGGGACTACTTTCCTAATGAGCAGTTCTTC. This translates into CSTNRDYFPNEQFF.